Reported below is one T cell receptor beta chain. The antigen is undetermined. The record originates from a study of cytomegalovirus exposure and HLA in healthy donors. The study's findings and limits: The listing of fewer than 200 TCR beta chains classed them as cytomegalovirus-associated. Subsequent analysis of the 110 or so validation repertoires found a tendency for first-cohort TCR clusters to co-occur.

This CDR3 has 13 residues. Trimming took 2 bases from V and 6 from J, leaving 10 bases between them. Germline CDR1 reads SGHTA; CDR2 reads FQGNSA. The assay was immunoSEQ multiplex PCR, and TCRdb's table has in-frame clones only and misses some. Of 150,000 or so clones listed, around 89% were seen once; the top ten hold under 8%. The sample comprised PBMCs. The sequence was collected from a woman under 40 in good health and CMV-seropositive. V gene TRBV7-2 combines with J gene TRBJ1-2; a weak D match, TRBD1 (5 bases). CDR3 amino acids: CASSLQGANGYTF. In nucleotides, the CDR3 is TGTGCCAGCAGCTTACAAGGGGCAAATGGCTACACCTTC.